A selection of T cell receptor beta chains follows, all from one sample in a study of blood T cells in healthy people across ages. TCRdb re-called the 5' RACE reads with MiXCR, one entry per CDR3 protein. The sample contains 1.5 million to 2 million distinct CDR3 sequences, about 31% of which appear only once. The sequencing input was blood. The source of these receptors is a woman in her twenties or thirties in good health. Both conserved end residues are part of each CDR3. D genes are given only for firm matches. Clone sizes are given selectively: once, few, many, or a class where the clone is expanded.

v_gene	abundance	j_gene	d_gene	CDR3aa	CDR3nt
TRBV6-6	few	TRBJ1-1	-	CASSAAPNTEAFF	TGTGCCAGCAGCGCAGCTCCGAACACTGAAGCTTTCTTT
TRBV6-1	-	TRBJ2-7	-	CASRTTQSTGEQYF	TGTGCCAGCAGGACGACCCAATCCACGGGGGAGCAGTACTTC
TRBV4-1	few	TRBJ1-5	-	CASSQEAFIAYSNQPQHF	TGCGCCAGCAGCCAAGAGGCATTCATAGCTTATAGCAATCAGCCCCAGCATTTT
TRBV20-1	-	TRBJ2-3	TRBD2	CSASGGGADTQYF	TGCAGTGCTAGCGGGGGGGGTGCAGATACGCAGTATTTT
TRBV13	many	TRBJ2-7	TRBD2	CASSLAGLADSYEQYF	TGTGCCAGCAGCCTAGCCGGACTAGCGGACTCCTACGAGCAGTACTTC
TRBV7-8	few	TRBJ2-4	-	CASSLDKNIQYF	TGTGCCAGCAGCTTAGACAAAAACATTCAGTACTTC
TRBV5-1	-	TRBJ2-4	-	CASSLAWGGAGGRTNIQYF	TGCGCCAGCAGCTTGGCCTGGGGGGGCGCAGGGGGCCGGACAAACATTCAGTACTTC
TRBV28	-	TRBJ2-3	-	CASSGGSAATSTDTQYF	TGTGCCAGCAGTGGGGGGTCGGCGGCGACTAGCACAGATACGCAGTATTTT
TRBV13	-	TRBJ2-3	-	CASSFRTRAVNTQYF	TGTGCCAGCAGCTTCCGGACCAGGGCGGTGAATACGCAGTATTTT
TRBV10-3	many	TRBJ2-6	-	CAISESSSGANVLTF	TGTGCCATCAGTGAATCTAGCTCTGGGGCCAACGTCCTGACTTTC
TRBV7-6	-	TRBJ2-5	TRBD1	CASSYHMLDRDETQYF	TGTGCCAGCAGCTACCACATGCTCGACAGGGACGAGACCCAGTACTTC
TRBV11-2	once	TRBJ1-6	TRBD1	CASSLQGGYSYNSPLHF	TGTGCCAGCAGCTTACAGGGGGGCTACTCCTATAATTCACCCCTCCACTTT
TRBV20-1	-	TRBJ1-5	-	CSASDGGLGGNQPQHF	TGCAGTGCTAGCGACGGGGGACTGGGAGGCAATCAGCCCCAGCATTTT
TRBV4-2	few	TRBJ1-2	-	CASSPEIQGPYGYTF	TGTGCCAGCAGCCCCGAGATACAGGGTCCCTATGGCTACACCTTC
TRBV6-5	once	TRBJ1-2	-	CAGRAPGLIDGYTF	TGTGCCGGCAGGGCCCCGGGACTTATAGATGGCTACACCTTC
TRBV29-1	-	TRBJ1-1	-	CSVEDTRWQGMNTEAFF	TGCAGCGTTGAAGATACTCGCTGGCAAGGAATGAACACTGAAGCTTTCTTT
TRBV5-1	many	TRBJ2-7	-	CASSPLGGYEQYF	TGCGCCAGCAGCCCCCTCGGCGGGTACGAGCAGTACTTC
TRBV2	once	TRBJ2-1	-	CASRKVGSYNERFF	TGTGCCAGCAGGAAGGTGGGCTCCTACAATGAGCGGTTCTTC
TRBV28	few	TRBJ2-5	TRBD1	CASSFLPHRGWETQYF	TGTGCCAGCAGTTTCCTCCCTCACAGGGGGTGGGAGACCCAGTACTTC
TRBV30	-	TRBJ1-1	-	CAWSPGTGAFF	TGTGCCTGGAGTCCGGGAACCGGGGCTTTCTTT
TRBV20-1	-	TRBJ2-7	TRBD1	CSASPQDRARDHEQYF	TGCAGTGCTTCCCCACAGGACAGGGCCCGGGACCACGAGCAGTACTTC
TRBV5-6	few	TRBJ1-2	-	CASSLGQEGYTF	TGTGCCAGCAGCTTGGGGCAGGAGGGCTACACCTTC
TRBV20-1	-	TRBJ1-2	-	CSASGARVGYTF	TGCAGTGCTAGTGGCGCCAGGGTCGGCTACACCTTC
TRBV6-2/TRBV6-3	many	TRBJ2-6	-	CASSYSMPSGANVLTF	TGTGCCAGCAGTTACTCGATGCCCTCCGGGGCCAACGTCCTGACTTTC
TRBV5-1	-	TRBJ2-3	TRBD2	CASSGGLAGATDTQYF	TGCGCCAGCAGCGGTGGACTAGCGGGGGCCACAGATACGCAGTATTTT
TRBV20-1	few	TRBJ2-1	TRBD2	CSAAGTSGVSTLYNEQFF	TGCAGTGCAGCCGGGACTAGCGGGGTCTCCACGCTTTACAATGAGCAGTTCTTC
TRBV5-1	-	TRBJ2-5	-	CASSSTRGPLEQYF	TGCGCCAGCAGCTCAACCCGGGGCCCCCTTGAGCAGTACTTC
TRBV20-1	-	TRBJ2-3	TRBD2	CRPGGGASDTQYF	TGCAGACCAGGCGGGGGGGCTTCAGATACGCAGTATTTT
TRBV2	-	TRBJ1-1	-	CASRGQSNTEAFF	TGTGCCAGTAGAGGACAGTCGAACACTGAAGCTTTCTTT
TRBV7-2	few	TRBJ2-1	TRBD1	CASSFWVTGGVYNEQFF	TGTGCCAGCAGCTTTTGGGTGACAGGGGGCGTCTACAATGAGCAGTTCTTC
TRBV25-1	-	TRBJ1-4	-	CASSDVLGPTNEKLFF	TGTGCCAGCAGTGACGTCCTGGGCCCAACTAATGAAAAACTGTTTTTT
TRBV6-2/TRBV6-3	few	TRBJ2-2	-	CASRLDDTTGELFF	TGTGCCAGCAGACTTGATGACACGACCGGGGAGCTGTTTTTT
TRBV2	-	TRBJ2-7	TRBD2	CASSVPLLSGRAPYEQYF	TGTGCCAGCAGTGTTCCCCTCCTTAGCGGGAGGGCCCCCTACGAGCAGTACTTC
TRBV20-1	once	TRBJ2-4	TRBD2	CSARTSGRTWDKQYF	TGCAGTGCTAGAACTAGCGGGAGGACGTGGGACAAGCAGTACTTC
TRBV7-2	-	TRBJ1-6	TRBD1	CASSPRGQENSPLHF	TGTGCCAGCAGCCCCCGAGGACAGGAAAATTCACCCCTCCACTTT
TRBV27	few	TRBJ1-2	TRBD1	CASRPPGQGYGYTF	TGTGCCAGCAGACCCCCGGGACAGGGGTATGGCTACACCTTC
TRBV3-1	many	TRBJ2-1	TRBD2	CASSPHGLAGVNEQFF	TGTGCCAGCAGCCCTCATGGGCTAGCGGGAGTTAATGAGCAGTTCTTC
TRBV7-9	-	TRBJ2-3	TRBD1	CASSYRDRGSDTQYF	TGTGCCAGCAGCTATCGGGACAGGGGGTCAGATACGCAGTATTTT
TRBV3-1	-	TRBJ1-2	-	CASSSSGSGPRNYGYTF	TGTGCCAGCAGCAGTTCGGGGTCTGGGCCCCGTAACTATGGCTACACCTTC
TRBV29-1	few	TRBJ2-1	TRBD1	CSVDRDSEPVYNEQFF	TGCAGCGTTGACCGGGACAGTGAACCCGTATACAATGAGCAGTTCTTC